Following are 22 T cell receptor beta chains from one sample sequenced in a study of human T cells and chemical hapten exposure. Time point noted: patch test 2, 6 weeks after DPC sensitization. Treatment reported: therapeutic diphenylcyclopropenone sensitization with weekly scalp DPC. TCRdb fed the RACE reads into MiXCR, producing one record per CDR3 protein. In the table there are roughly 380,000 distinct CDR3 sequences, around 6% of which are singletons. Sequences were derived from whole blood, sampled in connection with sensitization to the hapten diphenylcyclopropenone (DPC). All receptors derive from a woman aged 18-35 years with alopecia areata. Some clones in this sample may be carry-over from other donors' samples.

The genes are TRBV6-2 or TRBV6-3 and TRBJ1-1; possibly TRBD1 for D (5 bases). This CDR3 contains 16 residues. CDR1 and CDR2 from the germline V gene are MNHEY and SVGEGT. With 2 bases removed from V and 3 bases from J, the gap between germline ends came to 16 bases. The CDR3 region is CASSYDASGKYTEAFF. CDR3 nucleotide sequence: TGTGCCAGCAGTTACGACGCCTCAGGGAAATACACTGAAGCTTTCTTT.

V and J are TRBV5-1 and TRBJ2-1; 8 nucleotides match TRBD1. This CDR3 spans 13 amino acids. The junction had 5 bases not matched to a gene; V was cut back by 3 bases and J by 9 bases. The germline gives CDR1 SGHRS, CDR2 YFSETQ. For the CDR3, the DNA is TGCGCCAGCAGCTCGACAGGGGTGGTTGAGCAGTTCTTC. This sequence encodes CASSSTGVVEQFF.

This clonotype showed up just a few times. At one of its ends the junction is not consistent with the germline gene, which may arise from a read error. The chain employs TRBV20-1 and TRBJ1-4; 7 bases align to TRBD1. The CDR3 spans 17 residues. From germline, CDR1 is DFQATT and CDR2 SNEGSKA (reference sequence). CDR3 in amino acids: CSARTGTVSSTNEKLFF. CDR3 DNA sequence: TGCAGTGCTCGGACCGGGACAGTGTCATCAACAAATGAAAAACTGTTTTTT.

CDR3 sequence reads: CASSYLGSGFFTEAFF. Here the CDR3 DNA reads TGTGCCAGCAGTTATCTGGGCAGCGGGTTCTTCACTGAAGCTTTCTTT. J is TRBJ1-1 and V is TRBV6-2 or TRBV6-3, with D uncertain. Germline values: CDR1 MNHEY, CDR2 SVGEGT. V was cut by 3 bases and J by 4 bases, with 18 bases left in between. CDR3 size: 16 residues.

In this sample, this clonotype turned up a few times. One end of the junction varies from germline; a read error may be responsible. V and J are TRBV27 and TRBJ2-1, with D perhaps matching TRBD2 (6 bases). Germline V gene sequence: CDR1 MNHEY, CDR2 SMNVEV (reference sequence). The CDR3 runs to 13 residues. CDR3 protein: CASRLLAANEQFF. For the CDR3, the DNA is TGTGCCAGCAGATTATTAGCGGCAAATGAGCAGTTCTTC.

This clonotype occurred many times. The chain has TRBV6-1 and TRBJ1-1, with D possibly matching TRBD1 (6 bases). CDR3 length equals 16 residues. Germline V gives CDR1 MNHNS, CDR2 SASEGT. V lost 2 bases, J lost 1 base, and 14 bases lay in between. The CDR3 nucleotides read TGTGCCAGCAGTGAAAGCCAGGGGATGGAGAACACTGAAGCTTTCTTT. It is translated as CASSESQGMENTEAFF.

At least ten counts were recorded for this clonotype. The chain links TRBV7-2 to TRBJ1-2, with D maybe TRBD1 (6 bases). This CDR3 spans 12 amino acids. V was clipped by 6 bases and J by 4 bases, with 9 bases between them. CDR1 and CDR2 from the germline V gene are SGHTA and FQGNSA. The CDR3 DNA is TGTGCCAGCAGTCGGACAGTCTATGGCTACACCTTC. This translates into CASSRTVYGYTF.

The table lists this clonotype with a few counts. V and J are TRBV4-1 and TRBJ2-3; D ambiguous. The CDR3 runs to 15 residues. The germline V and J ends were trimmed by 2 bases and 0 bases, with 9 bases remaining between them. Germline loops: CDR1 MGHRA, CDR2 YSYEKL. The CDR3 spells CASSQTRTSTDTQYF. The DNA for the CDR3 is TGCGCCAGCAGCCAAACCAGAACCAGCACAGATACGCAGTATTTT.

This clonotype was picked up a small number of times. The CDR3 DNA follows: TGTGCCATCAGTGAATCCGGGAGCGGGGGGCCCCCTGAGCAGTTCTTC. Translating gives CAISESGSGGPPEQFF. The chain links TRBV10-3 to TRBJ2-1; 9 nucleotides line up with TRBD2. The CDR3 is 16 residues long. The junction had 12 bases not matched to a gene; V was cut back by 3 bases and J by 9 bases. From germline, CDR1 is ENHRY and CDR2 SYGVKD.

At least ten counts were recorded for this clonotype. The gene calls are TRBV9 and TRBJ1-6; no reliable D call. The V end lost 2 bases, the J end lost 8 bases, and 11 bases lay between the germline ends. Germline CDR1 SGDLS, CDR2 YYNGEE. The CDR3 contains 14 residues. CDR3 sequence (DNA): TGTGCCAGCAGCGTCGGCAGTGGCGATTCACCCCTCCACTTT. Its protein product is CASSVGSGDSPLHF. The whole variable domain, filled in from reference TRBV9 and TRBJ1-6, reads DSGVTQTPKHLITATGQRVTLRCSPRSGDLSVYWYQQSLDQGLQFLIQYYNGEERAKGNILERFSAQQFPDLHSELNLSSLELGDSALYFCASSVGSGDSPLHFGNGTRLTVT.

This clonotype showed up just a few times. This chain links TRBV7-2 with TRBJ1-2; D perhaps matches TRBD1 (5 bases). The germline V and J ends were trimmed by 1 base and 8 bases, with 14 bases remaining between them. The length of the CDR3 is 14 residues. Germline V gene data show CDR1 as SGHTA and CDR2 as FQGNSA. This chain's CDR3 is CASSLDRREHGYTF. As DNA, the CDR3 is TGTGCCAGCAGCTTAGACAGGCGGGAACACGGCTACACCTTC.

This clonotype was observed many times. The rearrangement links TRBV20-1 to TRBJ1-5; TRBD1 is a possible D gene (6 bases). This CDR3 comprises 14 residues. Per germline, CDR1 DFQATT and CDR2 SNEGSKA (reference sequence). V lost 6 bases and J 7 bases, leaving 19 bases between the germline ends. The CDR3, as DNA: TGCAGTGCCCCTTTAGGCGGGGGCGGGCAGCCCCAGCATTTT. Its protein is CSAPLGGGGQPQHF.

The chain joins TRBV20-1 to TRBJ2-5, with D possibly being TRBD2 (5 bases). The CDR3 extends over 14 amino acids. The germline V gene encodes CDR1 DFQATT and CDR2 SNEGSKA (reference sequence). V was pared by 0 bases and J by 5 bases, with 13 bases between. DNA for the CDR3: TGCAGTGCTAGAGAGGTCGGAGGACCGGAGACCCAGTACTTC. This sequence encodes CSAREVGGPETQYF.

The genes are TRBV12-3 or TRBV12-4 and TRBJ2-6; D is ambiguous. V was clipped by 7 bases and J by 0 bases, with 10 bases between them. This CDR3 is built from 15 residues. CDR3 coding DNA: TGTGCCAGCACTAGTTCAGGCTCTGGGGCCAACGTCCTGACTTTC. Its protein is CASTSSGSGANVLTF.

On this clonotype: This may arise from a read error, as a much more abundant clone is one base away. The chain carries TRBV20-1 and TRBJ1-5, with a tentative D call TRBD1 (5 bases). The V end was cut by 4 bases, the J end by 7 bases, with 23 bases between. Germline V gene data show CDR1 as DFQATT and CDR2 as SNEGSKA (reference sequence). This CDR3 region has 16 residues. The CDR3 sequence: CSAIYQTVEKGQPQHF. The DNA of the CDR3 is TGCAGTGCTATCTACCAAACAGTGGAGAAGGGGCAGCCCCAGCATTTT.

CDR3 DNA: TGTGCCAGCAGTGCCAGGGGATTTGGGCAAGAGACCCAGTACTTC. Translating gives CASSARGFGQETQYF. The rearrangement joins TRBV25-1 to TRBJ2-5; D might be TRBD1 (6 bases). V was trimmed by 4 bases and J by 2 bases, leaving 14 bases between them. CDR3 length: 15 amino acids. CDR1 is MGHDK, CDR2 SYGVNS, per germline. Using reference TRBV25-1 and TRBJ2-5 for the parts outside the CDR3, the full variable domain is EADIYQTPRYLVIGTGKKITLECSQTMGHDKMYWYQQDPGMELHLIHYSYGVNSTEKGDLSSESTVSRIRTEHFPLTLESARPSHTSQYLCASSARGFGQETQYFGPGTRLLVL.

This clonotype has ten or more counts. The genes are TRBV6-5 and TRBJ1-2, with a weak D call TRBD1 (5 bases). The germline CDR1 and CDR2 sequences are MNHEY and SVGAGI. There are 14 residues in the CDR3. Trimming took off 5 bases at V and 5 bases at J, with 15 bases between the two ends. DNA for the CDR3: TGTGCCAGCAGTCCACGCTCTCCAGGGTATGGCTACACCTTC. It encodes CASSPRSPGYGYTF.

This clonotype was counted only a few times. The rearrangement uses TRBV27 and TRBJ1-1, with TRBD1 identical over 11 bases. From germline, CDR1 is MNHEY and CDR2 SMNVEV (reference sequence). V was pared by 6 bases and J by 6 bases, with 9 bases of the junction left unmatched. This CDR3 comprises 15 residues. In nucleotides, the CDR3 is TGTGCCAGCAGGAAGAGAGGGACAGGGGGACCTGAAGCTTTCTTT. This codes for CASRKRGTGGPEAFF.

Only a few counts were recorded for this clonotype. The CDR3: CASMGPSYSNQPQHF. In DNA, the CDR3 is TGTGCCAGCATGGGGCCCAGTTATAGCAATCAGCCCCAGCATTTT. This sequence joins TRBV6-1 and TRBJ1-5; D perhaps matches TRBD1 (5 bases). The length of the CDR3 is 15 residues. Per the germline V gene, CDR1 is MNHNS and CDR2 is SASEGT. Trimming removed 7 bases from V and 0 bases from J, with 13 bases in between.

The chain has TRBV12-5 and TRBJ2-7, with 11 bases identical to TRBD1. The length of the CDR3 is 14 residues. The V gene end was trimmed by 7 bases and the J gene end by 6 bases; junction bases not matched to a gene: 8. Germline V gene sequence: CDR1 LGHNT, CDR2 FRNRAP. The CDR3 nucleotides are TGTGCTAGTGTCCGGACAGGGGGCCCCTGCGAGCAGTACTTC. As protein: CASVRTGGPCEQYF.

The rearrangement links TRBV20-1 to TRBJ1-1; D may be TRBD1 (5 bases). Germline V gives CDR1 DFQATT, CDR2 SNEGSKA (reference sequence). Trimming stripped 3 bases from V and 5 bases from J, with 16 bases between. The CDR3 length is 14 residues. CDR3 protein: CSASFDGGITEAFF. The CDR3 nucleotides are TGCAGTGCTAGTTTTGACGGGGGTATAACTGAAGCTTTCTTT.

This clonotype was observed at least ten times. The chain uses TRBV3-1 and TRBJ2-5; 7 nucleotides align to TRBD2. Germline V lookup: CDR1 LGHDT, CDR2 YNNKEL (reference sequence). The CDR3 contains 19 residues. J was trimmed by 13 bases and V by 0 bases; bases with no gene match: 26. The CDR3 DNA reads TGTGCCAGCAGCCAAGAGGGGGGGGACCCTGCAAACCTTCCCCTACCTTCGTACTTC. The encoded protein is CASSQEGGDPANLPLPSYF.